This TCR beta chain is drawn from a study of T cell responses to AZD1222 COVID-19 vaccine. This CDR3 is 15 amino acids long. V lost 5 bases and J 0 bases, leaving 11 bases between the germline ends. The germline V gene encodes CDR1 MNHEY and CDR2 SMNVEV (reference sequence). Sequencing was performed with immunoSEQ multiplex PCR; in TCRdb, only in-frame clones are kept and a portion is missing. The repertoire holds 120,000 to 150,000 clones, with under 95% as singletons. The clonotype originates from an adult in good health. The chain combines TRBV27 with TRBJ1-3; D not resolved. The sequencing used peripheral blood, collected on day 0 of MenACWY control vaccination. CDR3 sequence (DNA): TGTGCCAGCAGTCGGGTCGGAGTCTCTGGAAACACCATATATTTT. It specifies CASSRVGVSGNTIYF.